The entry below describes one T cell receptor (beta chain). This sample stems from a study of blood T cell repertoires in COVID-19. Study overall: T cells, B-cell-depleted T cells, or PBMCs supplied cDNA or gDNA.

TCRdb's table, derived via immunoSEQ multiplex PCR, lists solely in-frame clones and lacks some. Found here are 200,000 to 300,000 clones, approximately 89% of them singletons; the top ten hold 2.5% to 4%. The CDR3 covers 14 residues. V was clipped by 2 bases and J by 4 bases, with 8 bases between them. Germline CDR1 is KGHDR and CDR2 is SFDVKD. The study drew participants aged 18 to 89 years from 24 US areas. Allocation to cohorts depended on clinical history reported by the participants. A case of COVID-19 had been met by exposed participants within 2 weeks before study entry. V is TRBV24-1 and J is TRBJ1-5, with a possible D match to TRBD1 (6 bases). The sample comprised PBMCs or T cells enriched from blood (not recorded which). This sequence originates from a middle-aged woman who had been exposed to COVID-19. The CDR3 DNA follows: TGTGCCACCAGTGATTATACAGGGAATCAGCCCCAGCATTTT. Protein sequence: CATSDYTGNQPQHF.